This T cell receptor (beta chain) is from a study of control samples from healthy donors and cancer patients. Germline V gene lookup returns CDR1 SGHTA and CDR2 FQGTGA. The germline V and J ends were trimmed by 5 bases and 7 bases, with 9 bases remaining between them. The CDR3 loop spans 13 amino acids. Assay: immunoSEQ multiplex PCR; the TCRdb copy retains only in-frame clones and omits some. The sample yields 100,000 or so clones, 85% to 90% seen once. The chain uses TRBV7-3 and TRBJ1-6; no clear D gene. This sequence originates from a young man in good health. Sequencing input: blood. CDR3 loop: CASSVDGNSPLHF. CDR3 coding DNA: TGTGCCAGCAGCGTGGACGGGAATTCACCCCTCCACTTT.